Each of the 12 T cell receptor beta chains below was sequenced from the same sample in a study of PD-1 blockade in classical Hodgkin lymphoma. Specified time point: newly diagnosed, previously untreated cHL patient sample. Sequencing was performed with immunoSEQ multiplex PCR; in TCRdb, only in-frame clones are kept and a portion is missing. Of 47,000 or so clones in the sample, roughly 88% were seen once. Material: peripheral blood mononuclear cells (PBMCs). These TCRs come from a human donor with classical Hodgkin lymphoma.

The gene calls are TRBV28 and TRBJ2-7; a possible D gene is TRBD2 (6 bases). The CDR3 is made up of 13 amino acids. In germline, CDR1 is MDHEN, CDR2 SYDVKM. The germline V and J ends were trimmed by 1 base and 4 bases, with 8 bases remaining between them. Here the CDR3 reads CASSLYRGYEQYV. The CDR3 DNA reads TGTGCCAGCAGTTTATACCGGGGGTACGAGCAGTACGTC.

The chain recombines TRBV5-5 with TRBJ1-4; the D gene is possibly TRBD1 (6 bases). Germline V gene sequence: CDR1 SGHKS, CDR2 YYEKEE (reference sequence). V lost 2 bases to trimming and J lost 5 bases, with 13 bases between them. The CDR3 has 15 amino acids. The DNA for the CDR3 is TGTGCCAGCAGCTTACAGGGATCGAGCAATGAAAAACTGTTTTTT. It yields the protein CASSLQGSSNEKLFF.

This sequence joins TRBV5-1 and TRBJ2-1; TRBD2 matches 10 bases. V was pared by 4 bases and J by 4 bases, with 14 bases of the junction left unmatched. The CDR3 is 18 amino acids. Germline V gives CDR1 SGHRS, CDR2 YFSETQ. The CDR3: CASSRKFLAGGNYNEQFF. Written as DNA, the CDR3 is TGCGCCAGCAGCAGAAAATTTTTAGCGGGAGGAAATTACAATGAGCAGTTCTTC.

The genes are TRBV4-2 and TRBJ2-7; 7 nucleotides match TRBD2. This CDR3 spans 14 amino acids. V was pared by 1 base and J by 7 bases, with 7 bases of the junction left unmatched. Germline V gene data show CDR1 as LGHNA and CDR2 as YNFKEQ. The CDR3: CASSQGPTGGEQYF. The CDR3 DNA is TGTGCCAGCAGCCAAGGTCCTACCGGGGGGGAGCAGTACTTC.

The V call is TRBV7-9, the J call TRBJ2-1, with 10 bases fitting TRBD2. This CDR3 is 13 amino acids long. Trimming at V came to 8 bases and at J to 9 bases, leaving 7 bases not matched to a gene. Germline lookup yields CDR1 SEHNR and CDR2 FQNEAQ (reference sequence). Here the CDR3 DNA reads TGTGCCAGCGGGACTAGCGAGGTTGGTGAGCAGTTCTTC. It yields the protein CASGTSEVGEQFF.

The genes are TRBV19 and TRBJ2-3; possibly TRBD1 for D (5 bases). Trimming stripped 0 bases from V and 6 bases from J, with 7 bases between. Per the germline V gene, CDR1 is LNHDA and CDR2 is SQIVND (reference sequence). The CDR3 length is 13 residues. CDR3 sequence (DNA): TGTGCCAGTAGTATAGAAGGGGCCGATACGCAGTATTTT. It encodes CASSIEGADTQYF. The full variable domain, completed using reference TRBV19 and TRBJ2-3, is DGGITQSPKYLFRKEGQNVTLSCEQNLNHDAMYWYRQDPGQGLRLIYYSQIVNDFQKGDIAEGYSVSREKKESFPLTVTSAQKNPTAFYLCASSIEGADTQYFGPGTRLTVL.

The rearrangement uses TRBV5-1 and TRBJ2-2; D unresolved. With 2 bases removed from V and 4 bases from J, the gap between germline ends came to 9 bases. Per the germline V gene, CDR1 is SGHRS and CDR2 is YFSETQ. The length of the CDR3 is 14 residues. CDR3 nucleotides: TGCGCCAGCAGCTTCTATGATTCCACCGGGGAGCTGTTTTTT. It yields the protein CASSFYDSTGELFF. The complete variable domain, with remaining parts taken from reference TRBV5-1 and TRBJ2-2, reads KAGVTQTPRYLIKTRGQQVTLSCSPISGHRSVSWYQQTPGQGLQFLFEYFSETQRNKGNFPGRFSGRQFSNSRSEMNVSTLELGDSALYLCASSFYDSTGELFFGEGSRLTVL.

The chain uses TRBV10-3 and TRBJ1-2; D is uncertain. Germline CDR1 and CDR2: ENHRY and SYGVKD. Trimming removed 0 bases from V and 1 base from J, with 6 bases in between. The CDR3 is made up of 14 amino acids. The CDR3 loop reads CAISESGFNYGYTF. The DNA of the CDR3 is TGTGCCATCAGTGAGTCAGGGTTTAACTATGGCTACACCTTC.

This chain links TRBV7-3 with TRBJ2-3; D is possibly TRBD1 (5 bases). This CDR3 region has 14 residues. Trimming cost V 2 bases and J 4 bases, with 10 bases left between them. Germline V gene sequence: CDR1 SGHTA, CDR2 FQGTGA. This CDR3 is CASSLWQGADTQYF. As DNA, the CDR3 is TGTGCCAGCAGCTTATGGCAGGGCGCAGATACGCAGTATTTT.

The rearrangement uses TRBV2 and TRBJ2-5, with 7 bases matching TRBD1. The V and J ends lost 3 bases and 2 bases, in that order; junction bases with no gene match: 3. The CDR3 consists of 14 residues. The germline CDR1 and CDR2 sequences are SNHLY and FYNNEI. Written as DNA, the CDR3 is TGTGCCAGCAGTGAGGAGGACAGGCAAGAGACCCAGTACTTC. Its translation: CASSEEDRQETQYF.

This chain's CDR3 is CASSDPGGLETQYF. In nucleotides, the CDR3 is TGTGCCAGCAGTGACCCAGGGGGGCTGGAGACCCAGTACTTC. This chain connects TRBV25-1 to TRBJ2-5; D is perhaps TRBD1 (7 bases). The CDR3 contains 14 residues. The germline V gene encodes CDR1 MGHDK and CDR2 SYGVNS. Trimming stripped 3 bases from V and 5 bases from J, with 13 bases between.

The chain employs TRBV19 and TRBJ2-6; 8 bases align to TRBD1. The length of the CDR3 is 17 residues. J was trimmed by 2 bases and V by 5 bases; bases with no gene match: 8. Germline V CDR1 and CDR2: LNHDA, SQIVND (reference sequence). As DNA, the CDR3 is TGTGCCAGTAGTCCAACCTCGACAGGGGCTGGGGCCAACGTCCTGACTTTC. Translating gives CASSPTSTGAGANVLTF.